This TCR beta chain was observed in a study of T cell responses to AZD1222 COVID-19 vaccine. Trimming shortened V by 3 bases and J by 3 bases, and 12 bases separated the two germline ends. Germline lookup yields CDR1 MDHEN and CDR2 SYDVKM. The CDR3 has 14 amino acids. This table comes from immunoSEQ multiplex PCR, and its TCRdb copy is limited to in-frame clones, with some not included. The sample carries 150,000 to 180,000 clones, about nine tenths recorded once. The sample was peripheral blood, taken on day 0 of AZD1222 vaccination. The chain has TRBV28 and TRBJ2-7; possible D gene TRBD2, 5 bases. The clonotype originates from an adult in good health. DNA for the CDR3: TGTGCCAGCAGTTTCCCCGGGGATCGCTACGAGCAGTACTTC. Its protein is CASSFPGDRYEQYF.